Listed below are T cell receptor beta chains from one sample, sequenced in a study of blood T cell repertoires in COVID-19. Method: immunoSEQ multiplex PCR; TCRdb's copy keeps in-frame clones and lacks some. Among about 210,000 clones listed, 90% to 95% were seen once. Sequenced input: peripheral blood. The receptor set was obtained from a man aged 25-45 years with acute or convalescent COVID-19. Each CDR3 is given with its conserved first and last residue. Each record gives: J gene, clone size, D gene, CDR3 length, V gene, CDR3 DNA, CDR3 protein. The D gene is left open where the match is weak. Only some rows state a clone size, as once, few, many or a class for expanded clones.

>TRBJ2-3|few|TRBD2|14|TRBV5-1
TGCGCCAGCACCAGACTAGCGGGAGCAGATACGCAGTATTTT
CASTRLAGADTQYF
>TRBJ2-2|.|TRBD1|15|TRBV25-1
TGTGCCAGCAGTGATACAGGGGTTCCCACCGGGGAGCTGTTTTTT
CASSDTGVPTGELFF
>TRBJ1-2|.|TRBD1|13|TRBV10-2
TGCGCCACCGGACAGGGGGATAACTATGGCTACACCTTC
CATGQGDNYGYTF
>TRBJ2-1|.|.|11|TRBV12-3/TRBV12-4
TGTGCCAGCAGCCAGTACAATGAGCAGTTCTTC
CASSQYNEQFF
>TRBJ1-2|.|TRBD1|17|TRBV6-1
TGTGCCAGCAGTGGTACAGGGGCGCCAGGAGTTAACTATGGCTACACCTTC
CASSGTGAPGVNYGYTF
>TRBJ2-3|.|.|12|TRBV7-3
TGTGCCAGCAGCTTAGGGCTGGATACGCAGTATTTT
CASSLGLDTQYF
>TRBJ2-7|.|TRBD2|14|TRBV27
TGTGCCAGCAGTTTATACGGGGGGATGTACGAGCAGTACTTC
CASSLYGGMYEQYF
>TRBJ1-1|.|TRBD1|16|TRBV19
TGTGCCAGTAGGCCTATCGACAGGGGGTTGAACACTGAAGCTTTCTTT
CASRPIDRGLNTEAFF
>TRBJ2-2|few|.|17|TRBV21-1
TGTGCCAGCAGCGGACAGGGGACAGGCGATAACACCGGGGAGCTGTTTTTT
CASSGQGTGDNTGELFF
>TRBJ1-1|.|TRBD1|15|TRBV27
TGTGCCAGCAGTTCAGGGGGCGCAGGGCACACTGAAGCTTTCTTT
CASSSGGAGHTEAFF
>TRBJ1-4|.|TRBD1|16|TRBV15
TGTGCCACCAGCAGAGATCAGACAGGGAGTACTGGAAAACTGTTTTTT
CATSRDQTGSTGKLFF
>TRBJ2-1|.|.|13|TRBV2
TGTGCCAGCAGTGCAGCGGGCCAGGGGAAGCAGTTCTTC
CASSAAGQGKQFF
>TRBJ2-2|.|.|13|TRBV12-3/TRBV12-4
TGTGCCAGCAGTTTTCGTAGGAGGGGGGAGCTGTTTTTT
CASSFRRRGELFF
>TRBJ2-7|.|TRBD1|12|TRBV18
TGTGCCAGCTCACCTACAGGGGGGGAGCAGTACTTC
CASSPTGGEQYF
>TRBJ2-3|.|.|13|TRBV11-3
TGTGCCAGCAGCCTTCCGGGCACAGATACGCAGTATTTT
CASSLPGTDTQYF
>TRBJ2-3|once|.|13|TRBV29-1
TGCAGCGTTGCCTTGCGCCCCACAGATACGCAGTATTTT
CSVALRPTDTQYF
>TRBJ2-1|.|TRBD1|12|TRBV29-1
TGCAGCCACAGGGGGCGCAACAATGAGCAGTTCTTC
CSHRGRNNEQFF
>TRBJ2-5|.|TRBD2|15|TRBV28
TGTGCCAGCAGGGGGACTAGATCACTCGTTGAGACCCAGTACTTC
CASRGTRSLVETQYF
>TRBJ2-4|.|.|13|TRBV10-1
TGCGCCAGCAGTGAGGGGGGAGGAGACATTCAGTACTTC
CASSEGGGDIQYF
>TRBJ2-5|.|.|11|TRBV20-1
TGCAGTGCTAGTACGGGGGAGACCCAGTACTTC
CSASTGETQYF
>TRBJ1-3|.|.|14|TRBV6-5
TGTGCCAGCAGTTACTCGAGGACACGAAACACCATATATTTT
CASSYSRTRNTIYF
>TRBJ2-3|.|TRBD2|14|TRBV19
TGTGCCAGTAAGACTAGCGGGGGGGCGGATACGCAGTATTTT
CASKTSGGADTQYF
>TRBJ2-5|.|TRBD1|14|TRBV6-5
TGTGCCAGCAGTCCGAGGGGGCGCGGGGAGACCCAGTACTTC
CASSPRGRGETQYF
>TRBJ1-5|.|.|14|TRBV18
TGTGCCAGCTCCCAGACTGGCGGGAAGCAGCCCCAGCATTTT
CASSQTGGKQPQHF
>TRBJ2-7|many|.|14|TRBV19
TGTGCCAGTAGTGACGCGGGATGGGGCTACGAGCAGTACTTC
CASSDAGWGYEQYF
>TRBJ2-7|.|.|11|TRBV2
TGTGCCAGCAGTCAGGGCTACGAGCAGTACTTC
CASSQGYEQYF
>TRBJ1-1|.|TRBD1|15|TRBV3-1/TRBV3-2
TGTGCCAGCAGACGAGGGGGCGAAGGTAGGACTGAAGCTTTCTTT
CASRRGGEGRTEAFF
>TRBJ1-1|.|TRBD1|16|TRBV19
TGTGCCAGTATGACCGGGACAGGAGGAACAGTGACTGAAGCTTTCTTT
CASMTGTGGTVTEAFF
>TRBJ2-2|.|TRBD2|16|TRBV7-3
TGTGCCAGCAGCCCGCTTTCTGGGGGGGACACCGGGGAGCTGTTTTTT
CASSPLSGGDTGELFF
>TRBJ2-3|.|.|14|TRBV7-2
TGTGCCGTGGGCGGGGAGGCTGTCACAGATACGCAGTATTTT
CAVGGEAVTDTQYF
>TRBJ2-7|.|.|14|TRBV6-5
TGTGCCAGCAGCCCACCGGGACACCCGTCTGCGCAGTACTTC
CASSPPGHPSAQYF
>TRBJ1-2|.|TRBD1|13|TRBV7-3
TGTGCCAGCAGCCCATCAGGGGGGAATGGCTACACCTTC
CASSPSGGNGYTF
>TRBJ2-5|.|.|15|TRBV11-2
TGTGCCAGCAGCTACTCGGGGAGTCTCCAAGAGACCCAGTACTTC
CASSYSGSLQETQYF
>TRBJ1-4|.|.|13|TRBV18
TGTGCCAGCTCACGGGGGCAGCGTGAAAAACTGTTTTTT
CASSRGQREKLFF
>TRBJ2-1|.|TRBD1|14|TRBV6-5
TGTGCCAGCAGGCACGGGACAGACTACAATGAGCAGTTCTTC
CASRHGTDYNEQFF
>TRBJ1-6|.|.|13|TRBV3-1/TRBV3-2
TGTGCCAGCAGCGGCTTTTATAATTCACCCCTCCACTTT
CASSGFYNSPLHF
>TRBJ1-1|.|.|13|TRBV6-5
TGTGCCAGCAAACAATCAGTGGACACTGAAGCTTTCTTT
CASKQSVDTEAFF
>TRBJ2-2|.|TRBD1|15|TRBV7-3
TGTGCCAGCAGCTTTGGACAGGCCAACACCGGGGAGCTGTTTTTT
CASSFGQANTGELFF
>TRBJ2-7|.|.|15|TRBV5-4
TGTGCCAGCAGCTTGTCAGGGGTGAGCTCCTACGAGCAGTACTTC
CASSLSGVSSYEQYF
>TRBJ1-4|once|.|14|TRBV19
TGTGCCAGTAGTATGGGAGTCCGGGGTGAAAAACTGTTTTTT
CASSMGVRGEKLFF
>TRBJ2-2|once|TRBD1|18|TRBV9
TGTGCCAGCAGCGACCGGGACAGGGTGTTATTGGGCACCGGGGAGCTGTTTTTT
CASSDRDRVLLGTGELFF
>TRBJ1-2|few|TRBD1|13|TRBV6-5
TGTGCCAGCAGTTTCGACAGGGGTAGAAGCTACACCTTC
CASSFDRGRSYTF